The sequence of this T cell receptor beta chain was determined in a study of Ad26.COV2.S vaccination and SARS-CoV-2 variants. The study's findings and limits: The TCR-based breadth and depth measures might underestimate overall T cell responses.

Sequencing used immunoSEQ multiplex PCR; TCRdb keeps in-frame clones, though not all of them. The sample records 400,000 to 500,000 clones, roughly 90% being singletons. The CDR3 sequence is 15 residues long. Looked up from germline, CDR1 is LNHDA and CDR2 is SQIVND (reference sequence). V lost 5 bases to trimming and J lost 4 bases; unmatched junction nucleotides: 3. Comments on this clone: Its antigen is still unknown.

The treatment is: 15 to 20 received Ad26.COV2.S at low or high dose, single or two shots; several received placebo; per-sample allocation not given. Day 63 after the first vaccine or placebo injection was the time point for sampling. The origin of this receptor is a person between 18 and 60 years old who received the Ad26.COV2.S COVID-19 vaccine or a placebo. The chain joins TRBV19 to TRBJ2-4, with 12 bases aligning to TRBD2. The sample consisted of peripheral blood, taken in a trial of Ad26.COV2.S vaccine versus placebo. The CDR3 DNA sequence: TGTGCCAGTAGTCCGCTAGCGGGGGGGAAAAACATTCAGTACTTC. It encodes CASSPLAGGKNIQYF.